This is a list of T cell receptor beta chains from one sample in a study of long-term antiretroviral therapy in people with HIV. Repertoires were generated with immunoSEQ multiplex PCR, while TCRdb's copy carries only in-frame clones and drops some. The sample has about 2,500 clones, roughly 78% seen once; the top ten hold 8.6%. The source material was unsorted PBMCs, sampled 0.4 years before starting antiretroviral therapy. The receptors were sampled from a woman aged 40 to 50 with HIV. The CDR3 runs from the conserved cysteine through the conserved F or W. A D gene is named only where the DNA matches it firmly. A row's size may be missing; if present it is once, few, many or a size class.

>TRBV9|TRBJ2-7|.|.
CASSVGSSPSYEQYF
TGTGCCAGCAGCGTAGGGTCCAGCCCCTCCTACGAGCAGTACTTC
>TRBV6-5|TRBJ2-5|.|.
CASSSPGAGEETQYF
TGTGCCAGCAGCTCCCCCGGTGCAGGGGAAGAGACCCAGTACTTC
>TRBV5-1|TRBJ2-2|.|TRBD1
CASSFMIGQGRAGELFF
TGCGCCAGCAGCTTCATGATAGGACAGGGGCGAGCCGGGGAGCTGTTTTTT
>TRBV19|TRBJ2-7|.|.
CASSSSGEADYEQYF
TGTGCCAGTAGCTCCTCAGGGGAGGCAGACTACGAGCAGTACTTC
>TRBV7-9|TRBJ1-1|.|.
CASSLYRRGLWGNTEAFF
TGTGCCAGCAGCTTATATAGGCGGGGTCTTTGGGGGAACACTGAAGCTTTCTTT
>TRBV29-1|TRBJ2-1|.|TRBD2
CSVYPLFEREYNEQFF
TGCAGCGTCTATCCCTTATTTGAGCGGGAATACAATGAGCAGTTCTTC
>TRBV10-1|TRBJ2-3|.|TRBD2
CASSESMVSGTSGRDTQYF
TGCGCCAGCAGTGAGTCGATGGTCTCAGGCACTAGCGGGAGGGATACGCAGTATTTT
>TRBV6-1|TRBJ2-7|once|.
CASSEQTTYEQYF
TGTGCCAGCAGTGAACAGACTACCTACGAGCAGTACTTC
>TRBV29-1|TRBJ2-4|.|TRBD1
CSAASAGTGPGNIQYF
TGCAGCGCTGCGAGCGCCGGGACAGGGCCCGGGAACATTCAGTACTTC
>TRBV5-1|TRBJ2-6|.|.
CASSLNLGANVLTF
TGCGCCAGCAGCTTAAACTTGGGGGCCAACGTCCTGACTTTC
>TRBV11-2|TRBJ2-7|few|.
CASSLTAGYEQYF
TGTGCCAGCAGCTTAACCGCGGGCTACGAGCAGTACTTC